Below are 23 T cell receptor beta chains sequenced from a single sample in a study of beta chain features in type 1 diabetes (dated by TCRdb to between 2018 and 2020). Study-level results and caveats: Type 1 diabetes patients showed a moderate but significant shortening of TCRB CDR3 length in all four CD4+ subsets.

The protocol used for the library was the immunoSEQ multiplex PCR assay. The High Capacity cDNA Reverse Transcription Kit was used to reverse transcribe all of the isolated RNA, meaning that expressed TCRB transcripts were what got sequenced. TCRdb limited this immuneACCESS table to in-frame rearrangements with V and J called. A share of clones is missing; checked studies link under half to unresolved V genes, and the rest is unexplained. For this sample the table gives more than 550,000 clones, of which about 14% were detected only once. The ten largest clonotypes hold roughly 0.04% of the sample. These receptors' antigens are unknown. Sequencing was carried out using naive CD4+ T cells from blood. This sample's cell subset or site label indicates: true naive CD4+ T cells. These receptors were obtained from a man aged 18-30 years with type 1 diabetes.

This clone turned up a few times. This sequence joins TRBV7-9 and TRBJ2-7; TRBD1 might be the D (6 bases). The CDR3 covers 15 residues. Germline loops: CDR1 SEHNR, CDR2 FQNEAQ (reference sequence). V shed 0 bases and J shed 6 bases, with 15 bases lying between them. CDR3: CASSLARTEGSEQYF. As DNA, the CDR3 is TGTGCCAGCAGCTTAGCGAGGACAGAAGGGAGCGAGCAGTACTTC.

This chain connects TRBV30 to TRBJ1-6, with D uncertain. The CDR3 has 12 amino acids. Germline V gives CDR1 GTSNPN, CDR2 SVGIG (reference sequence). V dropped 3 bases and J dropped 4 bases, with 4 bases sitting between them. CDR3 sequence: CAWRGYNSPLHF. CDR3 nucleotides: TGTGCCTGGAGGGGATATAATTCACCCCTCCACTTT.

In DNA form, the CDR3 reads TGTGCCAGCAGCTTTAGGACAGGGACGTCCTACGAGCAGTACTTC. It yields the protein CASSFRTGTSYEQYF. The rearrangement links TRBV13 to TRBJ2-7; TRBD1 matches 8 bases. J lost 1 base, V lost 3 bases, and 5 bases had no gene match. Germline V lookup: CDR1 PRHDT, CDR2 FYEKMQ (reference sequence). The length of the CDR3 is 15 residues.

With respect to this clone: The junction departs from germline at one end; a sequencing error may be responsible. The chain employs TRBV15 and TRBJ2-7; TRBD2 agrees at 8 bases. Germline CDR1 LNHNV, CDR2 YYDKDF (reference sequence). The CDR3 spans 15 residues. The CDR3 region has the DNA TGTGCCACCAGCGGAGAGCGGGAGAGCTCCTACGAGCAGTACTTC. As protein: CATSGERESSYEQYF.

This clone was counted a few times. This same CDR3 is encoded by further DNA sequences in the sample. V and J are TRBV29-1 and TRBJ2-1; D call uncertain. Germline V gives CDR1 SQVTM, CDR2 ANQGSEA. This CDR3 spans 11 amino acids. V lost 8 bases, J lost 4 bases, and 9 bases lay in between. The CDR3 region is CSLAGYNEQFF. CDR3 bases: TGCAGCCTGGCCGGGTACAATGAGCAGTTCTTC.

CDR3 DNA sequence: TGTGCCAGCAGCCTGGGGACAGGGGGCCATGGCTACACCTTC. Its translation is CASSLGTGGHGYTF. The rearrangement joins TRBV4-2 to TRBJ1-2; TRBD1 aligns across 12 bases. CDR1 is LGHNA and CDR2 is YNFKEQ in the germline V gene. CDR3 length equals 14 residues. J was trimmed by 6 bases and V by 4 bases; bases with no gene match: 3.

Only a few counts were recorded for this clone. V and J are TRBV18 and TRBJ2-7; TRBD1 might be the D (5 bases). CDR1 and CDR2 from the germline V gene are KGHSH and LQKENI. This CDR3 has 14 amino acids. V was trimmed by 3 bases and J by 0 bases, leaving 9 bases between them. This CDR3 is CASSPSTDSYEQYF. CDR3 in DNA: TGTGCCAGCTCACCCTCGACAGACTCCTACGAGCAGTACTTC.

In its sample, this clone was seen many times. This chain connects TRBV19 to TRBJ2-1; tentatively, D is TRBD1 (6 bases). With 5 bases removed from V and 7 bases from J, the gap between germline ends came to 15 bases. The V gene's germline CDR1 is LNHDA and CDR2 SQIVND (reference sequence). This CDR3 spans 14 amino acids. CDR3 sequence: CASSLYTTGNEQFF. CDR3 coding DNA: TGTGCCAGTAGTCTCTATACTACAGGGAATGAGCAGTTCTTC. Together with reference TRBV19 and TRBJ2-1, the CDR3 gives the full variable domain: DGGITQSPKYLFRKEGQNVTLSCEQNLNHDAMYWYRQDPGQGLRLIYYSQIVNDFQKGDIAEGYSVSREKKESFPLTVTSAQKNPTAFYLCASSLYTTGNEQFFGPGTRLTVL.

The CDR3 region has the DNA TGTGCCAGCAGTGCGCGGACAGAGAGTAGCAATCAGCCCCAGCATTTT. Amino acids: CASSARTESSNQPQHF. This rearrangement joins TRBV2 to TRBJ1-5, with a tentative D call TRBD1 (6 bases). This CDR3 has 16 residues. Germline values: CDR1 SNHLY, CDR2 FYNNEI. V lost 4 bases and J 0 bases, leaving 13 bases between the germline ends. Looking up the rest from reference TRBV2 and TRBJ1-5 gives the full variable domain: EPEVTQTPSHQVTQMGQEVILRCVPISNHLYFYWYRQILGQKVEFLVSFYNNEISEKSEIFDDQFSVERPDGSNFTLKIRSTKLEDSAMYFCASSARTESSNQPQHFGDGTRLSIL.

This rearrangement joins TRBV27 to TRBJ1-6, with 9 bases aligning to TRBD1. The CDR3 is 16 residues long. V shed 7 bases and J 10 bases; nucleotides not matched to a gene: 14. Germline V gene sequence: CDR1 MNHEY, CDR2 SMNVEV (reference sequence). The DNA of the CDR3 is TGTGCCAGCACCAAAAGGGACAGGGCTCTTGGATCACCCCTCCACTTT. Protein product: CASTKRDRALGSPLHF.

This clone was counted only a few times. This chain links TRBV30 with TRBJ1-1, with 7 nucleotides matching TRBD1. The CDR3 has 14 residues. Germline assignment: CDR1 GTSNPN and CDR2 SVGIG (reference sequence). V was pared by 4 bases and J by 4 bases, with 9 bases of the junction left unmatched. This CDR3 is CAWIQTGLGTEAFF. In nucleotides, the CDR3 is TGTGCCTGGATCCAGACAGGGCTCGGCACTGAAGCTTTCTTT.

The CDR3 region is CASSSPLGTGSNQPQHF. For the CDR3, the DNA is TGTGCCAGCAGCTCTCCACTGGGGACAGGAAGTAATCAGCCCCAGCATTTT. This chain uses TRBV7-2 with TRBJ1-5; 8 bases agree with TRBD1. V dropped 4 bases and J dropped 4; count of bases not matched to a gene: 12. The CDR3 has 17 residues. Germline CDR1 reads SGHTA; CDR2 reads FQGNSA.

This clone appeared a few times. This sequence joins TRBV27 and TRBJ2-7; 10 nucleotides match TRBD1. Germline V gene lookup returns CDR1 MNHEY and CDR2 SMNVEV (reference sequence). Germline trimming cut 5 bases from V and 3 bases from J; bases unmatched to any gene: 7. The CDR3 spans 15 residues. The CDR3 protein is CASSRAGQGLYEQYF. In DNA, the CDR3 is TGTGCCAGCAGTCGTGCGGGACAGGGGCTCTACGAGCAGTACTTC.

In this sample, this clone turned up a few times. The chain carries TRBV5-1 and TRBJ2-7; D is possibly TRBD2 (5 bases). This CDR3 spans 14 amino acids. V was clipped by 0 bases and J by 6 bases, with 13 bases between them. CDR1 is SGHRS and CDR2 is YFSETQ in the germline V gene. This chain's CDR3 is CASSLAQERGEQYF. As DNA, the CDR3 is TGCGCCAGCAGCTTGGCCCAGGAACGGGGCGAGCAGTACTTC.

The chain couples TRBV15 to TRBJ2-3; D possibly corresponds to TRBD1 (5 bases). The V end was cut by 1 base, the J end by 4 bases, with 12 bases between. This CDR3 spans 15 amino acids. Germline CDR1 LNHNV, CDR2 YYDKDF (reference sequence). As DNA, the CDR3 is TGTGCCACCAGCAGAGGAGGTCAGGGTGCAGATACGCAGTATTTT. Translated, it gives CATSRGGQGADTQYF.

A few counts support this clone. The chain combines TRBV28 with TRBJ2-7; 9 bases line up with TRBD1. The V segment lost 10 bases and the J segment 5 bases; nucleotides outside the gene matches: 12. There are 14 residues in the CDR3. The germline CDR1 and CDR2 sequences are MDHEN and SYDVKM. The CDR3 DNA reads TGTGCCACCCGACAGGGGGGGGAAAACCACGAGCAGTACTTC. Protein: CATRQGGENHEQYF.

This clone has more than one count but fewer than ten. V is TRBV9 and J is TRBJ2-1; D is perhaps TRBD1 or TRBD2 (5 bases each). In germline, CDR1 is SGDLS, CDR2 YYNGEE. CDR3 length equals 13 residues. V dropped 4 bases and J dropped 6 bases, with 11 bases sitting between them. The CDR3 DNA sequence: TGTGCCAGCAGCCCCCGTGGGGGCAATGAGCAGTTCTTC. Its translation: CASSPRGGNEQFF.

The chain is built from TRBV7-2 and TRBJ2-2, with TRBD1 as a possible D gene (6 bases). The CDR3 loop spans 14 amino acids. Germline V gives CDR1 SGHTA, CDR2 FQGNSA. V was pared by 3 bases and J by 4 bases, with 9 bases between. CDR3 amino acids: CASSLRGSTGELFF. The CDR3 DNA reads TGTGCCAGCAGCTTGAGGGGGAGCACCGGGGAGCTGTTTTTT.

The CDR3 DNA reads TGTGCCAGCAGTCCACCGGGACTAGCGGGGGACGATACGCAGTATTTT. It translates to CASSPPGLAGDDTQYF. This sequence joins TRBV6-6 and TRBJ2-3, with 14 bases fitting TRBD2. Germline V gene lookup returns CDR1 MNHNY and CDR2 SVGAGI (reference sequence). CDR3 length equals 16 residues. The ends lost 5 bases at V and 6 bases at J; junction bases unmatched: 7.

The V call is TRBV9, the J call TRBJ1-3; D not certain. The germline V gene has CDR1 SGDLS and CDR2 YYNGEE. There are 14 residues in the CDR3. V was clipped by 0 bases and J by 2 bases, with 6 bases between them. The CDR3 nucleotides are TGTGCCAGCAGCGTAGACACCACTGGAAACACCATATATTTT. The encoded protein is CASSVDTTGNTIYF.

In its sample, this clone was seen once. V is TRBV30 and J is TRBJ2-6; D might be TRBD1 (5 bases). Germline V lookup: CDR1 GTSNPN, CDR2 SVGIG (reference sequence). The V and J ends lost 2 bases and 0 bases respectively, with 8 bases between them. CDR3 length equals 15 residues. The chain's CDR3 is CAWSTGLSGANVLTF. The CDR3 DNA follows: TGTGCCTGGAGTACAGGCCTCTCTGGGGCCAACGTCCTGACTTTC.

This clone came up a few times. The chain employs TRBV27 and TRBJ1-1, with a tentative D call TRBD1 (6 bases). The CDR3 totals 13 residues. The germline CDR1 and CDR2 sequences are MNHEY and SMNVEV (reference sequence). The V end was cut by 6 bases, the J end by 3 bases, with 11 bases between. The CDR3 reads CASRVQGHTEAFF. The CDR3 DNA follows: TGTGCCAGCAGAGTACAGGGTCACACTGAAGCTTTCTTT.

This clone showed up just a few times. This rearrangement joins TRBV2 to TRBJ2-1, with D perhaps TRBD2 (6 bases). Germline CDR1 SNHLY, CDR2 FYNNEI. V dropped 8 bases and J dropped 7 bases, with 12 bases sitting between them. This CDR3 is built from 12 residues. This CDR3 is CASRASVNEQFF. The CDR3 bases are TGTGCCAGCCGGGCTAGCGTAAATGAGCAGTTCTTC.